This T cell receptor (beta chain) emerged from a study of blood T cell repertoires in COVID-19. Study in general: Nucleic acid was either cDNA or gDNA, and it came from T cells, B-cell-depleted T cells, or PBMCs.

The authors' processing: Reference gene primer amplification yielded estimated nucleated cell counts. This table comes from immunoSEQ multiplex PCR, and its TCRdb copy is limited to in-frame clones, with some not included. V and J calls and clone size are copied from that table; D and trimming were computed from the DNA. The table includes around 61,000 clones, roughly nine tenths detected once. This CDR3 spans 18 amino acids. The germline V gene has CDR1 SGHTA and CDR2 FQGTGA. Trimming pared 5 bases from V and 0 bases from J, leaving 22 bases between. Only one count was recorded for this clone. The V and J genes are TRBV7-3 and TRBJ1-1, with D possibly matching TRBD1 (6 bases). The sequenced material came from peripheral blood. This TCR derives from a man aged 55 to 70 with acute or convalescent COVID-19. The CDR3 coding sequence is TGTGCCAGCAGCCCCTCCGGGACATCAAAACTATTGAACACTGAAGCTTTCTTT. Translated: CASSPSGTSKLLNTEAFF. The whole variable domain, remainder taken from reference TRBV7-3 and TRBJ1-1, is GAGVSQTPSNKVTEKGKYVELRCDPISGHTALYWYRQSLGQGPEFLIYFQGTGAADDSGLPNDRFFAVRPEGSVSTLKIQRTERGDSAVYLCASSPSGTSKLLNTEAFFGQGTRLTVV.